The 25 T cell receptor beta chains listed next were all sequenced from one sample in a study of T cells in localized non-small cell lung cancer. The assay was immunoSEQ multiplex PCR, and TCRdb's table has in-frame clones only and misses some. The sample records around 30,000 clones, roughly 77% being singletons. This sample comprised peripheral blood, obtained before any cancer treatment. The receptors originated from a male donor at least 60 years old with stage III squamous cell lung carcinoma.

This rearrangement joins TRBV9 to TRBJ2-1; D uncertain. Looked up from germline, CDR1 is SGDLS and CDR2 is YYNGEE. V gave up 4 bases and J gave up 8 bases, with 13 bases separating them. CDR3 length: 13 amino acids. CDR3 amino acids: CASSSHDMYEQFF. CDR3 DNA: TGTGCCAGCAGCTCCCATGACATGTATGAGCAGTTCTTC.

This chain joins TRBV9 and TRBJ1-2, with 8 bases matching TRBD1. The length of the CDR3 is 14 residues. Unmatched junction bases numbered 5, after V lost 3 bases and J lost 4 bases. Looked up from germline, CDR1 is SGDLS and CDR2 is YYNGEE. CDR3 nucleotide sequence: TGTGCCAGCAGCGCATTGGGACAGGCCTATGGCTACACCTTC. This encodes CASSALGQAYGYTF.

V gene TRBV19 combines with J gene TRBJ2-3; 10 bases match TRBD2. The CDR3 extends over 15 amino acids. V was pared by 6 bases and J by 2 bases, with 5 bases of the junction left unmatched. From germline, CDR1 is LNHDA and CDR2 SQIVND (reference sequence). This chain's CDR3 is CASSTLAGVTDTQYF. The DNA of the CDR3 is TGTGCCAGTAGCACTCTAGCGGGAGTCACAGATACGCAGTATTTT.

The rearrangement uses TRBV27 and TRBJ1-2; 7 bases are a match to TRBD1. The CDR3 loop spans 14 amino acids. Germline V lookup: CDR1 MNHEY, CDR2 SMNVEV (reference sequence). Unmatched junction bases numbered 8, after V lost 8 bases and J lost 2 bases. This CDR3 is CASASPGQNYGYTF. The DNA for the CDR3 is TGTGCCAGCGCTTCACCGGGACAGAACTATGGCTACACCTTC.

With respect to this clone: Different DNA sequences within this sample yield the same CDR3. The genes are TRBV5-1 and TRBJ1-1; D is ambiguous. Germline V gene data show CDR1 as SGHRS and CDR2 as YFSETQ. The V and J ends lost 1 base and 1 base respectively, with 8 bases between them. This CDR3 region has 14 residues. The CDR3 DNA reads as TGCGCCAGCAGCTTGCCGGGAAAGAACACTGAAGCTTTCTTT. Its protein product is CASSLPGKNTEAFF.

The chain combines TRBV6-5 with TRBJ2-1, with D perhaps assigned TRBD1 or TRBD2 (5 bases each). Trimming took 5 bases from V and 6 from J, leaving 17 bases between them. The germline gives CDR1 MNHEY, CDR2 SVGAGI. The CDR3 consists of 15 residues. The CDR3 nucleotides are TGTGCCAGCAGTCCAAATACGGGGCTTGGCAATGAGCAGTTCTTC. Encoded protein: CASSPNTGLGNEQFF.

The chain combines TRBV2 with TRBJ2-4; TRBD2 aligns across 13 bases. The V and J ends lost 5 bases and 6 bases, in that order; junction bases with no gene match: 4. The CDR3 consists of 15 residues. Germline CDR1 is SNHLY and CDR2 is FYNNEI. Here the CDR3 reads CASSSGLAGVNIQYF. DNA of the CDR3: TGTGCCAGCAGTTCTGGACTAGCGGGAGTAAACATTCAGTACTTC.

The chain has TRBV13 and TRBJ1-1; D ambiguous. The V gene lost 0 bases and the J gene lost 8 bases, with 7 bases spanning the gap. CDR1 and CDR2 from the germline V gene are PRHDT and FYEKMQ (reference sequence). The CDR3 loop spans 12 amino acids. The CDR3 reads CASSLGSAEAFF. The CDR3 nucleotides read TGTGCCAGCAGCTTAGGATCTGCCGAAGCTTTCTTT. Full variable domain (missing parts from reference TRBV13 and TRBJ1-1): AAGVIQSPRHLIKEKRETATLKCYPIPRHDTVYWYQQGPGQDPQFLISFYEKMQSDKGSIPDRFSAQQFSDYHSELNMSSLELGDSALYFCASSLGSAEAFFGQGTRLTVV.

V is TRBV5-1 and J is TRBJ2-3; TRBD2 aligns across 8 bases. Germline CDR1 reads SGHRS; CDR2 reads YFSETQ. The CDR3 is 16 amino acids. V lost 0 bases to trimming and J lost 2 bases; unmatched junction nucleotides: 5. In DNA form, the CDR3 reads TGCGCCAGCAGCTTGGCTTTAGCGGGGTCCACAGATACGCAGTATTTT. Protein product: CASSLALAGSTDTQYF.

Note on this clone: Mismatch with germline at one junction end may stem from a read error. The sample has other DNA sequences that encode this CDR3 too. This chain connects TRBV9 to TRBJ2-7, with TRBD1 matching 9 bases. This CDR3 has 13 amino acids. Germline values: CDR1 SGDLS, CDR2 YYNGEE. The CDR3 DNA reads TGTGCCAGCAGCGAGGGGAGGGGACAGGGTATTCACTTC. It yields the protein CASSEGRGQGIHF.

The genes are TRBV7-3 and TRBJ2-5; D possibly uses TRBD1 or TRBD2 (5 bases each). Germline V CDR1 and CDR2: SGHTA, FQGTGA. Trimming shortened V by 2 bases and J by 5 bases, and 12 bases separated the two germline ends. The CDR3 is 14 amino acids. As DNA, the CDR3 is TGTGCCAGCAGCTTATATGGGGGTTTGGAGACCCAGTACTTC. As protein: CASSLYGGLETQYF. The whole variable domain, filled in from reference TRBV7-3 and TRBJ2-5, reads GAGVSQTPSNKVTEKGKYVELRCDPISGHTALYWYRQSLGQGPEFLIYFQGTGAADDSGLPNDRFFAVRPEGSVSTLKIQRTERGDSAVYLCASSLYGGLETQYFGPGTRLLVL.

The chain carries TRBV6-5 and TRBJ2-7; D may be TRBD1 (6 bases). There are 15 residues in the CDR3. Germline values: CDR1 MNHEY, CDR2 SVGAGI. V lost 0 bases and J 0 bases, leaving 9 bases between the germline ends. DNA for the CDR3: TGTGCCAGCAGTTACTCTCGGGACAACTCCTACGAGCAGTACTTC. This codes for CASSYSRDNSYEQYF.

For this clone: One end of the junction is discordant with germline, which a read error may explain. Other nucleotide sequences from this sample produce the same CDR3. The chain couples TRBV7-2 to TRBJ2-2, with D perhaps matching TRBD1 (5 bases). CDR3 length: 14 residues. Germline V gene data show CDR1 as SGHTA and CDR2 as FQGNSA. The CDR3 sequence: CASTFRKDTGELFF. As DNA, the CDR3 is TGTGCCAGCACCTTTAGGAAGGACACTGGGGAGCTGTTTTTT. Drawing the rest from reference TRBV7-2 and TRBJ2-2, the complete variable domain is GAGVSQSPSNKVTEKGKDVELRCDPISGHTALYWYRQSLGQGLEFLIYFQGNSAPDKSGLPSDRFSAERTGGSVSTLTIQRTQQEDSAVYLCASTFRKDTGELFFGEGSRLTVL.

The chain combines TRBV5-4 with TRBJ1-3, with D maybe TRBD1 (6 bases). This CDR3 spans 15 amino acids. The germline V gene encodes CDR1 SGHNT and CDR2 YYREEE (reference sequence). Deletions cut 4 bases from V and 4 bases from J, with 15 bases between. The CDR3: CASSGTGTLGNTIYF. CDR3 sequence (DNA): TGTGCCAGCAGCGGAACCGGGACACTCGGAAACACCATATATTTT.

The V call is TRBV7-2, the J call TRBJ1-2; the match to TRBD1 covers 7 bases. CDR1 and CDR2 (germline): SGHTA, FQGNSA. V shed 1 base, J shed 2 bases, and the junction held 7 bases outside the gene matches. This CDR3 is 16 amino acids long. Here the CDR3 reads CASSLEQGNRNYGYTF. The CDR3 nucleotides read TGTGCCAGCAGCTTAGAACAGGGGAATAGGAACTATGGCTACACCTTC.

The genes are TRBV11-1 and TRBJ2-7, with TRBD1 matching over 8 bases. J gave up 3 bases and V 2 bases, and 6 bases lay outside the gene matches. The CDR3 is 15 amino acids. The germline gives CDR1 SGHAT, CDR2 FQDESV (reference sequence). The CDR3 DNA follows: TGTGCCAGCAGCTTACCGACAGGGGCAGACTACGAGCAGTACTTC. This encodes CASSLPTGADYEQYF.

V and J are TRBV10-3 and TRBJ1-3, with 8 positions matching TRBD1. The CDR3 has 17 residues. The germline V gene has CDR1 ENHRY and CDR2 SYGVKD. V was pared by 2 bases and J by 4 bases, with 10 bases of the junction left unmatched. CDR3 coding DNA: TGTGCCATCAGTGAGGCCTTGGGGCAGGGGGCAGGAAACACCATATATTTT. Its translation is CAISEALGQGAGNTIYF.

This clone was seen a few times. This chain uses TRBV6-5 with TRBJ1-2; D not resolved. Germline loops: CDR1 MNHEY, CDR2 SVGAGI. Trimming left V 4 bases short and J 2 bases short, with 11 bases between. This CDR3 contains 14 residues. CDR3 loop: CASSSAVTNYGYTF. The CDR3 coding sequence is TGTGCCAGCAGTTCTGCGGTCACCAACTATGGCTACACCTTC.

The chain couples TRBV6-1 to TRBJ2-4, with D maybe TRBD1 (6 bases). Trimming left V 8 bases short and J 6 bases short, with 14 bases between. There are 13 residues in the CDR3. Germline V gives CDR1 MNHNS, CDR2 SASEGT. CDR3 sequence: CASYTGQTNIQYF. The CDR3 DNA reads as TGTGCCAGCTATACTGGACAGACAAACATTCAGTACTTC.

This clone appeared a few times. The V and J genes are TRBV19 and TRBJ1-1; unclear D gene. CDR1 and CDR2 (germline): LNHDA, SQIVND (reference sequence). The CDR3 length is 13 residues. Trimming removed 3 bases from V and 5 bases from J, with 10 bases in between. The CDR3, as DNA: TGTGCCAGTAGTATGTCCCACGGGACTGAAGCTTTCTTT. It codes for CASSMSHGTEAFF. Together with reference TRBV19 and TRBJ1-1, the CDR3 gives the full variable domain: DGGITQSPKYLFRKEGQNVTLSCEQNLNHDAMYWYRQDPGQGLRLIYYSQIVNDFQKGDIAEGYSVSREKKESFPLTVTSAQKNPTAFYLCASSMSHGTEAFFGQGTRLTVV.

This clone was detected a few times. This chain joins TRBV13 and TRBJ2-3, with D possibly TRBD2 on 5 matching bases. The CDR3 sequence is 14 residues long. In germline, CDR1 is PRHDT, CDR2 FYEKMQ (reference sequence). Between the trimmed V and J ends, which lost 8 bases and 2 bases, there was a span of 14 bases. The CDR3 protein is CASGLLGYTDTQYF. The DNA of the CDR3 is TGTGCCAGCGGACTTCTCGGATACACAGATACGCAGTATTTT.

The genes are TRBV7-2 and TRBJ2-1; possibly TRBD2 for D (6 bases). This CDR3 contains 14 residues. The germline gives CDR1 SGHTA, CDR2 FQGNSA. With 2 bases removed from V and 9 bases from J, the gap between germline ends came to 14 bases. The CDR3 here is CASSLTPGVGEQFF. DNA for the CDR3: TGTGCCAGCAGCTTAACCCCGGGAGTCGGTGAGCAGTTCTTC.

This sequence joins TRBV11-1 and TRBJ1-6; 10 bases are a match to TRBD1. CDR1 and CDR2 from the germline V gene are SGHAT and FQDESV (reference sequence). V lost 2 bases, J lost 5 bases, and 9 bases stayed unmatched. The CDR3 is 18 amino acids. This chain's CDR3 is CASSLTLTTGGNNSPLHF. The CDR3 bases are TGTGCCAGCAGCTTAACCTTGACGACAGGGGGCAATAATTCACCCCTCCACTTT. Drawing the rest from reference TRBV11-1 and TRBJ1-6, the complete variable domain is EAEVAQSPRYKITEKSQAVAFWCDPISGHATLYWYRQILGQGPELLVQFQDESVVDDSQLPKDRFSAERLKGVDSTLKIQPAELGDSAMYLCASSLTLTTGGNNSPLHFGNGTRLTVT.

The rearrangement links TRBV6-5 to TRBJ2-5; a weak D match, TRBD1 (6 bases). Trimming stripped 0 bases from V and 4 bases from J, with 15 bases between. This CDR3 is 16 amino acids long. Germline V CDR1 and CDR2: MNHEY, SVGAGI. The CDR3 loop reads CASSYSGGATVETQYF. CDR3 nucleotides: TGTGCCAGCAGTTACTCTGGGGGCGCAACCGTAGAGACCCAGTACTTC.

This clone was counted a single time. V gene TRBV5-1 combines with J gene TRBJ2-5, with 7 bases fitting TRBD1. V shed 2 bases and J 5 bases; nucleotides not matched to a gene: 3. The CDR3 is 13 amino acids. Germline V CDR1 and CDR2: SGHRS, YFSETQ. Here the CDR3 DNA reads TGCGCCAGCAGCTTAAACAGGGGTGAGACCCAGTACTTC. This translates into CASSLNRGETQYF.